These T cell receptor beta chains were read from a single sample in a study of shared clonotypes between healthy human individuals. TCRdb's table, derived via immunoSEQ multiplex PCR, lists solely in-frame clones and lacks some. The table lists over 1.5 million clones, approximately 98% of them singletons, with roughly 0.42% in the top ten. Sample: naive CD4+ T cells sorted from blood. The receptor source for this set is a young man in good health. Both conserved end residues are part of each CDR3. The order of the fields is J gene, clone size, V gene, D gene, CDR3 protein, CDR3 DNA. The D gene is left open where the match is weak. Clone size, where shown, is once, few, many, or a class for clones that have expanded.

J: TRBJ2-7
size: NA
V: TRBV27
D: TRBD1
CDR3: CASSLSSDRGRFHEQYF
DNA: TGTGCCAGCAGTTTATCCTCGGACAGGGGGAGATTCCACGAGCAGTACTTC

J: TRBJ2-7
size: NA
V: TRBV27
D: TRBD2
CDR3: CASSLGSSGRTYEQYF
DNA: TGTGCCAGCAGTTTAGGTTCTAGCGGGCGTACCTACGAGCAGTACTTC

J: TRBJ2-7
size: NA
V: TRBV5-4
D: TRBD2
CDR3: CASSLGLAETYEQYF
DNA: TGTGCCAGCAGCTTGGGACTAGCGGAGACCTACGAGCAGTACTTC

J: TRBJ1-1
size: NA
V: TRBV14
D: TRBD1
CDR3: CASSYRQGPNTEAFF
DNA: TGTGCCAGCAGCTATCGACAGGGGCCCAACACTGAAGCTTTCTTT

J: TRBJ2-7
size: NA
V: TRBV14
D: NA
CDR3: CASSRSQGYSYEQYF
DNA: TGTGCCAGCAGCCGCTCTCAGGGATACTCCTACGAGCAGTACTTC

J: TRBJ2-7
size: NA
V: TRBV21-1
D: NA
CDR3: CASTQPYEQYF
DNA: TGTGCCAGCACCCAACCCTACGAGCAGTACTTC

J: TRBJ2-7
size: NA
V: TRBV28
D: TRBD1
CDR3: CASSWGRGRGEQYF
DNA: TGTGCCAGCAGTTGGGGCAGGGGGAGAGGGGAGCAGTACTTC

J: TRBJ2-2
size: NA
V: TRBV5-1
D: NA
CDR3: CASSQDSQNAGELFF
DNA: TGCGCCAGCAGCCAAGACAGCCAAAATGCCGGGGAGCTGTTTTTT

J: TRBJ2-1
size: NA
V: TRBV28
D: TRBD2
CDR3: CASSRGLAGTYNEQFF
DNA: TGTGCCAGCAGTCGAGGACTAGCGGGAACCTACAATGAGCAGTTCTTC

J: TRBJ2-5
size: NA
V: TRBV7-2
D: NA
CDR3: CASSLSAYQETQYF
DNA: TGTGCCAGCAGCTTATCAGCGTACCAAGAGACCCAGTACTTC

J: TRBJ1-1
size: NA
V: TRBV28
D: TRBD1
CDR3: CASRTTGVAEAFF
DNA: TGTGCCAGCAGAACGACAGGGGTCGCTGAAGCTTTCTTT

J: TRBJ2-2
size: NA
V: TRBV10-1
D: TRBD1
CDR3: CASSESVAWGQGRAGELFF
DNA: TGCGCCAGCAGTGAGTCGGTGGCGTGGGGACAGGGAAGGGCCGGGGAGCTGTTTTTT

J: TRBJ2-7
size: NA
V: TRBV7-3
D: NA
CDR3: CASSLLGSFEQYF
DNA: TGTGCCAGCAGCTTACTTGGTTCGTTCGAGCAGTACTTC

J: TRBJ2-7
size: NA
V: TRBV18
D: NA
CDR3: CASSTNPGTSNYEQYF
DNA: TGTGCCAGCTCAACAAATCCCGGGACATCAAACTACGAGCAGTACTTC

J: TRBJ2-7
size: NA
V: TRBV5-1
D: NA
CDR3: CASSSGRTYEQYF
DNA: TGCGCCAGCAGCTCGGGAAGGACCTACGAGCAGTACTTC

J: TRBJ2-1
size: NA
V: TRBV11-2
D: NA
CDR3: CASSIRRDRDVNEQFF
DNA: TGTGCCAGCAGCATCCGCCGGGACCGAGATGTCAATGAGCAGTTCTTC

J: TRBJ2-5
size: NA
V: TRBV28
D: NA
CDR3: CASSLLGQIQETQYF
DNA: TGTGCCAGCAGTTTACTAGGACAGATCCAAGAGACCCAGTACTTC

J: TRBJ1-1
size: NA
V: TRBV5-1
D: TRBD1
CDR3: CASSWGTGRLDTEAFF
DNA: TGCGCCAGCAGCTGGGGGACAGGGCGTTTGGACACTGAAGCTTTCTTT

J: TRBJ2-2
size: NA
V: TRBV10-2
D: NA
CDR3: CASNRQVAGELFF
DNA: TGCGCCAGCAACAGACAGGTGGCCGGGGAGCTGTTTTTT

J: TRBJ2-3
size: NA
V: TRBV18
D: TRBD2
CDR3: CASSPLSGRAVTQYF
DNA: TGTGCCAGCTCACCTTTGAGCGGGAGGGCAGTAACGCAGTATTTT

J: TRBJ1-3
size: NA
V: TRBV6-5
D: TRBD1
CDR3: CASSRDSRNTIYF
DNA: TGTGCCAGCAGTAGGGACAGTAGAAACACCATATATTTT

J: TRBJ1-2
size: NA
V: TRBV5-1
D: NA
CDR3: CASSSPDRPNYGYTF
DNA: TGCGCCAGCAGCTCCCCCGACAGGCCGAACTATGGCTACACCTTC

J: TRBJ2-6
size: NA
V: TRBV6-5
D: NA
CDR3: CASSYLVSGANVLTF
DNA: TGTGCCAGCAGTTATCTAGTCTCTGGGGCCAACGTCCTGACTTTC

J: TRBJ1-4
size: NA
V: TRBV2
D: TRBD1
CDR3: CASRKVRGEKLFF
DNA: TGTGCCAGCAGAAAGGTCAGGGGGGAAAAACTGTTTTTT

J: TRBJ1-5
size: NA
V: TRBV9
D: NA
CDR3: CASSVDGQEVQPQHF
DNA: TGTGCCAGCAGCGTAGATGGTCAGGAGGTTCAGCCCCAGCATTTT

J: TRBJ2-7
size: NA
V: TRBV18
D: NA
CDR3: CASSPQRSSYEQYF
DNA: TGTGCCAGCTCACCACAACGAAGCTCCTACGAGCAGTACTTC

J: TRBJ2-1
size: NA
V: TRBV15
D: NA
CDR3: CATSAGINEQFF
DNA: TGTGCCACCAGCGCAGGTATCAATGAGCAGTTCTTC

J: TRBJ2-5
size: NA
V: TRBV7-9
D: NA
CDR3: CASSTSRQQETQYF
DNA: TGTGCCAGCAGCACCTCTCGACAGCAAGAGACCCAGTACTTC

J: TRBJ2-1
size: NA
V: TRBV7-9
D: NA
CDR3: CASSLAGGERVGNEQFF
DNA: TGTGCCAGCAGCTTAGCAGGTGGGGAAAGAGTAGGAAATGAGCAGTTCTTC

J: TRBJ2-1
size: NA
V: TRBV4-3
D: NA
CDR3: CASSQARPLLSEQFF
DNA: TGCGCCAGCAGCCAAGCCCGACCTTTGCTCAGTGAGCAGTTCTTC

J: TRBJ2-4
size: NA
V: TRBV5-6
D: TRBD2
CDR3: CASSGGLAETKNIQYF
DNA: TGTGCCAGCAGCGGTGGACTAGCGGAGACAAAAAACATTCAGTACTTC

J: TRBJ2-7
size: NA
V: TRBV10-2
D: NA
CDR3: CASRLGLSYEQYF
DNA: TGCGCCAGCCGCCTGGGACTGAGCTACGAGCAGTACTTC

J: TRBJ2-7
size: NA
V: TRBV5-1
D: TRBD1
CDR3: CASSLDRRDRGREQYF
DNA: TGCGCCAGCAGCTTGGATCGAAGGGACAGGGGGCGCGAGCAGTACTTC

J: TRBJ1-4
size: NA
V: TRBV27
D: NA
CDR3: CASRATGNEKLFF
DNA: TGTGCCAGCAGAGCGACAGGAAATGAAAAACTGTTTTTT

J: TRBJ2-7
size: NA
V: TRBV11-2
D: NA
CDR3: CASRPGGSYEQYF
DNA: TGTGCCAGCAGGCCCGGGGGATCCTACGAGCAGTACTTC

J: TRBJ2-1
size: NA
V: TRBV7-9
D: TRBD1
CDR3: CASSLRGQGNYNEQFF
DNA: TGTGCCAGCAGCCTGCGGGGACAGGGGAACTACAATGAGCAGTTCTTC

J: TRBJ2-1
size: once
V: TRBV9
D: TRBD2
CDR3: CASSVDPGLLNEQFF
DNA: TGTGCCAGCAGCGTAGATCCGGGACTACTTAATGAGCAGTTCTTC

J: TRBJ2-7
size: NA
V: TRBV18
D: NA
CDR3: CASSPGVARYEQYF
DNA: TGTGCCAGCTCACCGGGAGTAGCTCGCTACGAGCAGTACTTC

J: TRBJ2-2
size: NA
V: TRBV7-2
D: NA
CDR3: CASSFRTALGELFF
DNA: TGTGCCAGCAGCTTCCGGACAGCCCTCGGGGAGCTGTTTTTT

J: TRBJ1-5
size: NA
V: TRBV19
D: NA
CDR3: CATGRSSNQPQHF
DNA: TGTGCCACAGGCCGTTCGAGCAATCAGCCCCAGCATTTT

J: TRBJ1-3
size: NA
V: TRBV6-5
D: TRBD1
CDR3: CASQGGSGNTIYF
DNA: TGTGCCAGCCAGGGGGGATCGGGAAACACCATATATTTT

J: TRBJ1-4
size: NA
V: TRBV5-6
D: NA
CDR3: CASSRGGARATNEKLFF
DNA: TGTGCCAGCAGCCGCGGCGGGGCCCGGGCAACTAATGAAAAACTGTTTTTT

J: TRBJ2-1
size: NA
V: TRBV27
D: TRBD2
CDR3: CASSSPRVAGVNEQFF
DNA: TGTGCCAGCAGTTCCCCTCGGGTAGCGGGAGTTAATGAGCAGTTCTTC

J: TRBJ2-5
size: NA
V: TRBV7-9
D: TRBD1
CDR3: CASSPGQLQETQYF
DNA: TGTGCCAGCAGCCCGGGACAGTTACAAGAGACCCAGTACTTC

J: TRBJ2-5
size: NA
V: TRBV9
D: NA
CDR3: CASSDRVETQYF
DNA: TGTGCCAGCAGCGACAGGGTGGAGACCCAGTACTTC

J: TRBJ2-6
size: NA
V: TRBV9
D: TRBD1
CDR3: CASSPDRGYSGANVLTF
DNA: TGTGCCAGCAGCCCCGACAGGGGGTACTCTGGGGCCAACGTCCTGACTTTC

J: TRBJ2-7
size: NA
V: TRBV7-6
D: NA
CDR3: CASSPRAHEQYF
DNA: TGTGCCAGCAGCCCCAGGGCCCACGAGCAGTACTTC

J: TRBJ1-3
size: NA
V: TRBV11-2
D: TRBD1
CDR3: CASSLILSRGASSGNTIYF
DNA: TGTGCCAGCAGCTTGATCCTGTCCAGGGGGGCCTCCTCTGGAAACACCATATATTTT

J: TRBJ2-7
size: NA
V: TRBV6-1
D: NA
CDR3: CASSSVYEQYF
DNA: TGTGCCAGCAGCTCAGTGTACGAGCAGTACTTC

J: TRBJ2-1
size: once
V: TRBV5-4
D: TRBD2
CDR3: CASRTSGRYNEQFF
DNA: TGTGCCAGCAGGACTAGCGGGAGGTACAATGAGCAGTTCTTC

J: TRBJ2-2
size: NA
V: TRBV18
D: NA
CDR3: CASSRWDIRNTGELFF
DNA: TGTGCCAGCTCACGCTGGGACATACGGAACACCGGGGAGCTGTTTTTT

J: TRBJ1-2
size: NA
V: TRBV28
D: NA
CDR3: CASTRRLNYGYTF
DNA: TGTGCCAGCACCCGACGGTTGAACTATGGCTACACCTTC

J: TRBJ2-7
size: NA
V: TRBV27
D: TRBD1
CDR3: CASSLSFLGQTYEQYF
DNA: TGTGCCAGCAGTTTATCTTTTCTGGGACAGACCTACGAGCAGTACTTC

J: TRBJ2-7
size: NA
V: TRBV28
D: NA
CDR3: CASSTPAGSAYEQYF
DNA: TGTGCCAGCAGTACCCCGGCCGGGAGTGCCTACGAGCAGTACTTC